These 23 T cell receptor beta chains were all obtained from the same sample, sequenced in a study of beta chain features in type 1 diabetes. Isolated RNA was reverse transcribed in full, so expressed TCRB transcripts were sequenced. Produced via immunoSEQ multiplex PCR; TCRdb's table is partial and in-frame only. The table includes approximately 30,000 clones, about two thirds detected once. Study observations and caveats: Type 1 diabetes patients had moderately but significantly shorter TCRB CDR3s in all four CD4+ subsets.

For these receptors, no antigen is known. The specimen sequenced was Tregs from blood. The receptors shown here come from a woman aged 25 to 45 with type 1 diabetes.

This clone is medium-sized within its sample. CDR3 region: CASSRYQGAVGGYTF. The CDR3 DNA reads TGTGCCAGTAGTCGGTATCAGGGGGCGGTTGGAGGCTACACCTTC. The chain combines TRBV19 with TRBJ1-2, with 8 bases fitting TRBD1. The CDR3 is 15 residues long. Germline lookup yields CDR1 LNHDA and CDR2 SQIVND (reference sequence). V shed 5 bases, J shed 8 bases, and the junction held 13 bases outside the gene matches.

The chain couples TRBV2 to TRBJ2-7; 9 bases are shared with TRBD1. V gave up 5 bases and J gave up 2 bases; unmatched junction bases: 1. Germline V gene data show CDR1 as SNHLY and CDR2 as FYNNEI. The CDR3 runs 13 residues. CDR3 in DNA: TGTGCCAGCAGTTGGACAGGGGCCTACGAGCAGTACTTC. Translating gives CASSWTGAYEQYF.

This clone was detected a few times. This rearrangement joins TRBV11-2 to TRBJ2-1; the D gene is possibly TRBD2 (5 bases). CDR1 is SGHAT and CDR2 is FQNNGV in the germline V gene. The CDR3 extends over 14 amino acids. V gave up 5 bases and J gave up 4 bases, with 12 bases separating them. The CDR3 is CASSELDPYNEQFF. The CDR3 region has the DNA TGTGCCAGCAGCGAACTAGATCCGTACAATGAGCAGTTCTTC.

This sequence joins TRBV4-1 and TRBJ1-5; the D is unclear. The CDR3 has 15 residues. V dropped 2 bases and J dropped 7 bases, with 15 bases sitting between them. CDR1 and CDR2 (germline): MGHRA, YSYEKL. CDR3 bases: TGCGCCAGCAGCCAAATAAGGTCAGGAAAACAGCCCCAGCATTTT. This gives the protein CASSQIRSGKQPQHF.

The chain couples TRBV28 to TRBJ2-5; 12 bases agree with TRBD2. J was trimmed by 2 bases and V by 6 bases; bases with no gene match: 10. Germline lookup yields CDR1 MDHEN and CDR2 SYDVKM. The CDR3 runs 17 residues. The CDR3 nucleotides read TGTGCCAGCAGGCAAACGACTAGCGGGAGTGGGCAAGAGACCCAGTACTTC. The encoded protein is CASRQTTSGSGQETQYF.

This clone was observed a single time. The chain is built from TRBV20-1 and TRBJ1-4; D call uncertain. V lost 4 bases and J 7 bases, leaving 4 bases between the germline ends. The CDR3 sequence is 10 residues long. Germline V gives CDR1 DFQATT, CDR2 SNEGSKA (reference sequence). The CDR3 loop is CSANSEKLFF. The CDR3 coding sequence is TGCAGTGCTAACAGTGAAAAACTGTTTTTT.

V is TRBV5-6 and J is TRBJ2-7; D call uncertain. CDR3 size: 17 residues. From germline, CDR1 is SGHDT and CDR2 YYEEEE. Trimming stripped 0 bases from V and 3 bases from J, with 19 bases between. CDR3 DNA sequence: TGTGCCAGCAGCTTGGAAGATCGGCGGAGATTCGGCTACGAGCAGTACTTC. As protein: CASSLEDRRRFGYEQYF.

This chain connects TRBV29-1 to TRBJ2-1; 8 nucleotides match TRBD2. CDR1 and CDR2 from the germline V gene are SQVTM and ANQGSEA. V lost 5 bases to trimming and J lost 6 bases; unmatched junction nucleotides: 3. CDR3 length: 12 residues. CDR3 coding DNA: TGCAGCGTTCGGACTAGCAGCAATGAGCAGTTCTTC. Its protein product is CSVRTSSNEQFF.

The chain carries TRBV25-1 and TRBJ2-1, with D hard to call. Germline-derived CDR1 and CDR2 are MGHDK and SYGVNS. V was trimmed by 2 bases and J by 5 bases, leaving 10 bases between them. This CDR3 contains 14 residues. This chain's CDR3 is CASSEIYEDNEQFF. The CDR3 DNA follows: TGTGCCAGCAGTGAAATTTACGAGGACAATGAGCAGTTCTTC.

This clone has just one count. The chain employs TRBV7-3 and TRBJ2-7; D remains ambiguous. Trimming shortened V by 8 bases and J by 5 bases, and 13 bases separated the two germline ends. The V gene's germline CDR1 is SGHTA and CDR2 FQGTGA. The CDR3 consists of 12 residues. The CDR3: CASGGFQNEQYF. In DNA, the CDR3 is TGTGCCAGCGGCGGATTCCAAAACGAGCAGTACTTC.

The chain links TRBV7-9 to TRBJ2-7; perhaps TRBD2 as D (6 bases). Trimming stripped 2 bases from V and 5 bases from J, with 16 bases between. The CDR3 totals 15 residues. CDR1 and CDR2 (germline): SEHNR, FQNEAQ (reference sequence). The CDR3 DNA reads TGTGCCAGCAGCTTATGGGGCGGGATTAACCACGAGCAGTACTTC. It specifies CASSLWGGINHEQYF.

This clone was seen just once. This chain links TRBV2 with TRBJ2-3; TRBD2 matches at 8 bases. Germline CDR1 reads SNHLY; CDR2 reads FYNNEI. The CDR3 extends over 15 amino acids. J was trimmed by 4 bases and V by 5 bases; bases with no gene match: 8. The CDR3 DNA is TGTGCCAGCAGTCCTGGACTAGCCGGGGCAGATACGCAGTATTTT. Its protein is CASSPGLAGADTQYF.

Only a few counts were recorded for this clone. The chain couples TRBV6-5 to TRBJ2-7, with TRBD2 matching over 11 bases. V lost 6 bases to trimming and J lost 4 bases; unmatched junction nucleotides: 8. CDR1 and CDR2 from the germline V gene are MNHEY and SVGAGI. The CDR3 loop spans 15 amino acids. The CDR3 region has the DNA TGTGCCAGCAGCCGACCGGGACTAGCGGAATACGAGCAGTACTTC. Protein sequence: CASSRPGLAEYEQYF.

This chain uses TRBV28 with TRBJ2-5, with 7 bases lining up with TRBD2. There are 13 residues in the CDR3. Germline CDR1 reads MDHEN; CDR2 reads SYDVKM. V shed 2 bases and J 7 bases; nucleotides not matched to a gene: 4. The DNA for the CDR3 is TGTGCCAGCAGTTTAGCGGGGAGGGGGACCCAGTACTTC. It specifies CASSLAGRGTQYF.

This clone showed up just a few times. The chain is built from TRBV11-1 and TRBJ2-5; the match to TRBD2 covers 11 bases. The CDR3 sequence is 15 residues long. Germline CDR1 is SGHAT and CDR2 is FQDESV (reference sequence). V shed 5 bases, J shed 2 bases, and the junction held 4 bases outside the gene matches. The CDR3 sequence: CASSTRLAGQETQYF. The CDR3 nucleotides read TGTGCCAGCAGCACAAGACTAGCGGGACAAGAGACCCAGTACTTC. The full variable domain, in which reference TRBV11-1 and TRBJ2-5 provide the parts outside the CDR3, is EAEVAQSPRYKITEKSQAVAFWCDPISGHATLYWYRQILGQGPELLVQFQDESVVDDSQLPKDRFSAERLKGVDSTLKIQPAELGDSAMYLCASSTRLAGQETQYFGPGTRLLVL.

This clone was seen only a few times. This rearrangement joins TRBV5-1 to TRBJ2-2; weak D call: TRBD1 (6 bases). Trimming took 4 bases from V and 5 from J, leaving 15 bases between them. Germline V gene data show CDR1 as SGHRS and CDR2 as YFSETQ. This CDR3 has 15 amino acids. The CDR3 reads CASSPQGLGTGELFF. CDR3 DNA: TGCGCCAGCAGCCCCCAGGGGCTAGGAACCGGGGAGCTGTTTTTT.

This clone was seen only a few times. The gene calls are TRBV5-1 and TRBJ2-1; TRBD1 is a possible D gene (6 bases). The CDR3 loop spans 12 amino acids. The germline V gene has CDR1 SGHRS and CDR2 YFSETQ. V was trimmed by 5 bases and J by 10 bases, leaving 13 bases between them. CDR3 sequence: CASSPRGTEQFF. The CDR3 bases are TGCGCCAGCAGTCCCAGGGGCACCGAGCAGTTCTTC.

This clone was detected a few times. This chain connects TRBV12-5 to TRBJ2-6, with a tentative D call TRBD2 (8 bases). Germline V CDR1 and CDR2: LGHNT, FRNRAP. V lost 4 bases, J lost 4 bases, and 20 bases lay in between. This CDR3 spans 18 amino acids. This CDR3 reads CASGSLAGQTYGANVLTF. The DNA of the CDR3 is TGTGCTAGTGGTTCGTTAGCGGGACAGACCTACGGGGCCAACGTCCTGACTTTC.

This clone came up a few times. This chain links TRBV7-9 with TRBJ1-5; D ambiguous. CDR1 and CDR2 from the germline V gene are SEHNR and FQNEAQ (reference sequence). This CDR3 is built from 12 residues. Between the trimmed V and J ends, which lost 4 bases and 5 bases, there was a span of 6 bases. This chain's CDR3 is CASSSSYQPQHF. CDR3 coding DNA: TGTGCCAGCAGCTCCAGTTATCAGCCCCAGCATTTT.

A single count supports this clone. The chain couples TRBV28 to TRBJ2-1; no reliable D call. The germline gives CDR1 MDHEN, CDR2 SYDVKM. V was clipped by 3 bases and J by 3 bases, with 9 bases between them. The CDR3 is 14 residues long. CDR3 DNA sequence: TGTGCCAGCAGTTTGGCGGTTTTCTACAATGAGCAGTTCTTC. Its protein is CASSLAVFYNEQFF.

The CDR3 loop is CAIRGTGAQETQYF. The CDR3 region has the DNA TGTGCCATCAGAGGGACAGGGGCGCAAGAGACCCAGTACTTC. V and J are TRBV10-3 and TRBJ2-5; TRBD1 aligns across 10 bases. Trimming took 6 bases from V and 2 from J; bases not matched to a gene: 3. This CDR3 is built from 14 residues. The germline CDR1 and CDR2 sequences are ENHRY and SYGVKD.

The chain has TRBV5-1 and TRBJ1-2; 7 nucleotides match TRBD1. Germline trimming cut 5 bases from V and 3 bases from J; bases unmatched to any gene: 7. The CDR3 contains 14 residues. Germline V gene data show CDR1 as SGHRS and CDR2 as YFSETQ. The CDR3 bases are TGCGCCAGCAGGACTCCCGGGACAGACTATGGCTACACCTTC. As protein: CASRTPGTDYGYTF.

The V call is TRBV29-1, the J call TRBJ2-7; D is possibly TRBD1 (6 bases). The CDR3 totals 17 residues. From germline, CDR1 is SQVTM and CDR2 ANQGSEA. V lost 2 bases, J lost 0 bases, and 20 bases lay in between. The CDR3 is CSVEIRLGARASYEQYF. In DNA, the CDR3 is TGCAGCGTTGAAATCCGATTGGGGGCGCGGGCCTCCTACGAGCAGTACTTC.